The 25 T cell receptor beta chains below were found in one sample sequenced in a study of molecular identifiers for immune sequencing clone quantification. TCRdb re-called the PCR reads with MiXCR, one entry per CDR3 protein. The repertoire holds hundreds of thousands of distinct CDR3 sequences, with 25% as singletons. Sequencing was performed on naive CD8+ T cells from blood, with Jurkat cell RNA spiked in. Described subset: FACS-sorted CD8+CD4-CCR7+CD45RA+ naive T cells. The receptors here all came from a human donor in good health. Some libraries in this study had Jurkat cell RNA spiked in.

Comments on this clonotype: This may stem from a read error, because a much larger clone lies one nucleotide away. The chain uses TRBV29-1 and TRBJ2-3, with D perhaps given as TRBD1 or TRBD2 (5 bases each). The V gene's germline CDR1 is SQVTM and CDR2 ANQGSEA. With 5 bases removed from V and 7 bases from J, the gap between germline ends came to 16 bases. The CDR3 is made up of 13 amino acids. The CDR3 sequence is CSVKGTVANTQYF. In DNA form, the CDR3 reads TGCAGCGTTAAAGGGACCGTCGCTAATACGCAGTATTTT.

This clonotype has more than one count but fewer than ten. The rearrangement joins TRBV4-3 to TRBJ1-1; D is unclear. V lost 1 base and J 4 bases, leaving 10 bases between the germline ends. Germline-derived CDR1 and CDR2 are LGHNA and YSLEER. The CDR3 consists of 14 residues. For the CDR3, the DNA is TGCGCCAGCAGCCAAGTGATGGAGGGCACTGAAGCTTTCTTT. Translated, it gives CASSQVMEGTEAFF.

The chain recombines TRBV30 with TRBJ2-3, with 8 bases fitting TRBD1. The CDR3 sequence is 14 residues long. Germline CDR1 reads GTSNPN; CDR2 reads SVGIG (reference sequence). V shed 3 bases and J 0 bases; nucleotides not matched to a gene: 2. The CDR3 region is CAWSQGASTDTQYF. The CDR3 DNA follows: TGTGCCTGGAGCCAGGGGGCTAGCACAGATACGCAGTATTTT.

The sample holds many counts of this clonotype. The rearrangement links TRBV29-1 to TRBJ2-7; no clear D gene. Germline V gene sequence: CDR1 SQVTM, CDR2 ANQGSEA. Trimming removed 1 base from V and 3 bases from J, with 13 bases in between. The CDR3 totals 14 residues. The CDR3 is CSVEVPRGSYEQYF. The DNA for the CDR3 is TGCAGCGTTGAAGTCCCCCGCGGCAGCTACGAGCAGTACTTC.

This chain uses TRBV27 with TRBJ2-7; possibly TRBD1 or TRBD2 for D (5 bases each). V gave up 2 bases and J gave up 0 bases, with 17 bases separating them. The CDR3 is 17 residues long. Germline-derived CDR1 and CDR2 are MNHEY and SMNVEV (reference sequence). The CDR3 sequence: CASSLAADSRGSYEQYF. CDR3 bases: TGTGCCAGCAGTTTAGCGGCGGACTCGAGGGGCTCCTACGAGCAGTACTTC.

This clonotype showed up just a few times. A clone one base away is much larger, so this may be a read error. V and J are TRBV29-1 and TRBJ2-5, with TRBD2 as a possible D gene (7 bases). The CDR3 covers 16 residues. Trimming took 0 bases from V and 9 from J, leaving 23 bases between them. Looked up from germline, CDR1 is SQVTM and CDR2 is ANQGSEA. CDR3 loop: CSVEDRGGARIEPQYF. CDR3 sequence (DNA): TGCAGCGTTGAAGATCGTGGGGGGGCTAGGATCGAGCCCCAGTACTTC. Full variable domain (rest looked up from reference TRBV29-1 and TRBJ2-5): SAVISQKPSRDICQRGTSLTIQCQVDSQVTMMFWYRQQPGQSLTLIATANQGSEATYESGFVIDKFPISRPNLTFSTLTVSNMSPEDSSIYLCSVEDRGGARIEPQYFGPGTRLLVL.

The genes are TRBV3-1 and TRBJ1-2, with D perhaps TRBD1 (6 bases). CDR3 length: 17 residues. CDR1 is LGHDT and CDR2 is YNNKEL in the germline V gene (reference sequence). V was clipped by 3 bases and J by 2 bases, with 19 bases between them. This chain's CDR3 is CASSQDPGHWGNYGYTF. Here the CDR3 DNA reads TGTGCCAGCAGCCAGGACCCGGGACACTGGGGAAACTATGGCTACACCTTC.

This clonotype has ten or more counts. The chain has TRBV5-1 and TRBJ2-5, with D possibly being TRBD1 (6 bases). This CDR3 contains 15 residues. With 0 bases removed from V and 1 base from J, the gap between germline ends came to 10 bases. The V gene's germline CDR1 is SGHRS and CDR2 YFSETQ. CDR3: CASSLDGDIQETQYF. The CDR3 DNA reads as TGCGCCAGCAGCTTGGACGGGGACATCCAAGAGACCCAGTACTTC. Using reference TRBV5-1 and TRBJ2-5 for the parts outside the CDR3, the full variable domain is KAGVTQTPRYLIKTRGQQVTLSCSPISGHRSVSWYQQTPGQGLQFLFEYFSETQRNKGNFPGRFSGRQFSNSRSEMNVSTLELGDSALYLCASSLDGDIQETQYFGPGTRLLVL.

On this clonotype: This may come from a read error, since a much larger clone is one base off. The V and J genes are TRBV18 and TRBJ2-3; 10 positions match TRBD2. Germline loops: CDR1 KGHSH, CDR2 LQKENI. The junction had 12 bases not matched to a gene; V was cut back by 6 bases and J by 3 bases. There are 17 residues in the CDR3. The CDR3 loop reads CASSSRPRTSGTDTQYF. The CDR3 DNA is TGTGCCAGCTCGTCTCGCCCCCGGACTAGCGGAACAGATACGCAGTATTTT.

This sequence joins TRBV7-9 and TRBJ2-7, with 14 bases that match TRBD2. Germline values: CDR1 SEHNR, CDR2 FQNEAQ (reference sequence). After removal of 8 bases from V and 6 bases from J, the junction contained 15 bases not matched to a gene. CDR3 size: 17 residues. The CDR3 reads CASGSGTGGTSGSEQYF. CDR3 coding DNA: TGTGCCAGCGGCTCCGGGACAGGAGGGACTAGCGGGAGCGAGCAGTACTTC.

This clonotype was seen ten or more times. The V gene is TRBV5-1, the J gene TRBJ2-5, with 7 bases lining up with TRBD2. The junction had 11 bases not matched to a gene; V was cut back by 0 bases and J by 0 bases. The length of the CDR3 is 18 residues. Germline assignment: CDR1 SGHRS and CDR2 YFSETQ. The CDR3 reads CASSLVLGGSTHQETQYF. The CDR3 region has the DNA TGCGCCAGCAGCTTGGTGTTGGGCGGGAGCACCCACCAAGAGACCCAGTACTTC.

In this sample, this clonotype turned up a few times. The chain employs TRBV6-6 and TRBJ2-5, with D tentatively TRBD2 (7 bases). The CDR3 runs to 14 residues. The V and J ends lost 2 bases and 4 bases respectively, with 11 bases between them. Germline-derived CDR1 and CDR2 are MNHNY and SVGAGI (reference sequence). CDR3 sequence reads: CASSYGGALETQYF. The CDR3 nucleotides read TGTGCCAGCAGTTACGGGGGGGCATTAGAGACCCAGTACTTC.

About this clonotype itself: The CDR3 does not close with the conserved phenylalanine or tryptophan, likely indicating a read error. The genes are TRBV10-3 and TRBJ2-3; the match to TRBD2 covers 11 bases. Germline V CDR1 and CDR2: ENHRY, SYGVKD. This CDR3 comprises 16 residues. The V segment lost 2 bases and the J segment 4 bases; nucleotides outside the gene matches: 5. CDR3 DNA sequence: TGTGCCATCAGTGAGGTAGCGGGGGGGCCATCAGATACGCAGTATCTT. Encoded protein: CAISEVAGGPSDTQYL.

This clonotype appeared many times. The chain is built from TRBV20-1 and TRBJ1-5; D ambiguous. CDR3 length: 15 residues. V lost 2 bases and J 1 base, leaving 12 bases between the germline ends. Germline loops: CDR1 DFQATT, CDR2 SNEGSKA (reference sequence). CDR3 in amino acids: CSARRVKTSNQPQHF. The CDR3 coding sequence is TGCAGTGCTAGACGGGTAAAGACAAGCAATCAGCCCCAGCATTTT.

The V and J genes are TRBV27 and TRBJ2-1; TRBD2 matches 8 bases. The V gene's germline CDR1 is MNHEY and CDR2 SMNVEV (reference sequence). Trimming removed 5 bases from V and 4 bases from J; junction bases left unmatched: 13. The CDR3 contains 17 residues. The CDR3 sequence: CASSPYPPSGGYNEQFF. For the CDR3, the DNA is TGTGCCAGCAGTCCCTACCCCCCAAGCGGGGGATACAATGAGCAGTTCTTC.

With regard to this clonotype: A single base separates this from a much larger clone, so it may be a read error. The chain is built from TRBV7-9 and TRBJ1-1, with 7 nucleotides matching TRBD1. V shed 4 bases, J shed 9 bases, and the junction held 11 bases outside the gene matches. The CDR3 loop spans 14 amino acids. Germline V lookup: CDR1 SEHNR, CDR2 FQNEAQ (reference sequence). In DNA, the CDR3 is TGTGCCAGCAGCTCGGGGCAGGGGGTAACCCAAGCTTTCTTT. Residues: CASSSGQGVTQAFF.

V usage is TRBV29-1 and J usage is TRBJ2-7; 7 bases are shared with TRBD1. Germline V gene sequence: CDR1 SQVTM, CDR2 ANQGSEA. Losses at the gene ends were 6 bases for V and 2 bases for J; bases not matched to a gene: 7. CDR3 length equals 13 residues. CDR3 protein: CSVSGTATYEQYF. CDR3 sequence (DNA): TGCAGCGTCTCCGGGACAGCCACCTACGAGCAGTACTTC.

This clonotype was seen at least ten times. The rearrangement links TRBV20-1 to TRBJ2-5; no reliable D call. V was cut by 0 bases and J by 0 bases, with 5 bases left in between. This CDR3 region has 13 residues. The germline V gene encodes CDR1 DFQATT and CDR2 SNEGSKA (reference sequence). CDR3 bases: TGCAGTGCTAGAGATGTTTACCAAGAGACCCAGTACTTC. This encodes CSARDVYQETQYF.

This clonotype appeared many times. In DNA, the CDR3 is TGTGCCAGCAGCCGGGACAGGGGGCCGGATGGCTACACCTTC. Translation gives CASSRDRGPDGYTF. This chain links TRBV13 with TRBJ1-2, with TRBD1 matching 12 bases. Germline assignment: CDR1 PRHDT and CDR2 FYEKMQ (reference sequence). The CDR3 loop spans 14 amino acids. The V segment lost 5 bases and the J segment 6 bases; nucleotides outside the gene matches: 4.

This clonotype was picked up many times. The chain employs TRBV6-5 and TRBJ2-3; 8 bases match TRBD1. This CDR3 contains 16 residues. Unmatched junction bases numbered 6, after V lost 0 bases and J lost 4 bases. Germline V gives CDR1 MNHEY, CDR2 SVGAGI. As DNA, the CDR3 is TGTGCCAGCAGTTACTCTTCAGGGGGCCTCTCAGATACGCAGTATTTT. It is translated as CASSYSSGGLSDTQYF.

This clonotype was recorded at least ten times. V and J are TRBV14 and TRBJ2-1; no reliable D call. V gave up 0 bases and J gave up 16 bases, with 16 bases separating them. This CDR3 region has 13 residues. Germline V lookup: CDR1 SGHDN, CDR2 FVKESK. DNA of the CDR3: TGTGCCAGCAGCCAAGACGAGTATGATTTCCCTTTCTTC. Its protein is CASSQDEYDFPFF.

J is TRBJ2-1 and V is TRBV11-2; perhaps TRBD1 as D (7 bases). Per germline, CDR1 SGHAT and CDR2 FQNNGV. The CDR3 has 16 amino acids. V was pared by 5 bases and J by 4 bases, with 18 bases between. The CDR3 nucleotides read TGTGCCAGCAGCCCCGGGGGTACAGGGGAATACAATGAGCAGTTCTTC. It specifies CASSPGGTGEYNEQFF.

Ten or more counts support this clonotype. The chain joins TRBV19 to TRBJ1-5, with TRBD1 matching over 9 bases. CDR3 length equals 16 residues. CDR1 LNHDA and CDR2 SQIVND come from the germline V gene (reference sequence). The ends lost 6 bases at V and 6 bases at J; junction bases unmatched: 12. The CDR3 region is CASSGDTGGSSQPQHF. The CDR3 region has the DNA TGTGCCAGTAGCGGAGATACAGGGGGCTCGAGTCAGCCCCAGCATTTT.

At least ten counts were recorded for this clonotype. This chain joins TRBV20-1 and TRBJ2-5; TRBD2 matches 7 bases. Germline CDR1 DFQATT, CDR2 SNEGSKA (reference sequence). V lost 3 bases, J lost 5 bases, and 9 bases stayed unmatched. This CDR3 comprises 14 residues. In DNA, the CDR3 is TGCAGTGCTAGCCGGCCGGGAGGTGGGGAGACCCAGTACTTC. Protein product: CSASRPGGGETQYF.

The chain links TRBV14 to TRBJ2-1; 11 bases align to TRBD2. This CDR3 is built from 16 residues. Per the germline V gene, CDR1 is SGHDN and CDR2 is FVKESK. J lost 5 bases, V lost 3 bases, and 6 bases had no gene match. CDR3 DNA sequence: TGTGCCAGCAGCCAGATGGGACTAGCGGCCCACAATGAGCAGTTCTTC. Protein product: CASSQMGLAAHNEQFF.